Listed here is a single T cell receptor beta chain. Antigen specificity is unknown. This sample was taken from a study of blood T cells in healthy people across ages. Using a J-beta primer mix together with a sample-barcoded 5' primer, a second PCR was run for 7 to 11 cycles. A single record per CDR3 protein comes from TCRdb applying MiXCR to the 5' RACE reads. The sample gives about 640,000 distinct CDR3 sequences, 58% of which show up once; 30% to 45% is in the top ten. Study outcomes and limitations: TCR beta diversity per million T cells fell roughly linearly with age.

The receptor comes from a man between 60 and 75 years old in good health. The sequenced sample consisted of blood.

The CDR3 nucleotides are TGTGCCATCAGTGGGTCGATAGGGGAGAACACTGAAGCTTTCTTT. Protein sequence: CAISGSIGENTEAFF. The chain links TRBV10-3 to TRBJ1-1; D possibly corresponds to TRBD1 (5 bases). The CDR3 covers 15 residues. Trimming left V 4 bases short and J 1 base short, with 13 bases between. Germline lookup yields CDR1 ENHRY and CDR2 SYGVKD.